This TCR beta chain was found in a study of monozygotic twins with inflammatory bowel disease. This CDR3 comprises 13 residues. Looked up from germline, CDR1 is SGDLS and CDR2 is YYNGEE. Following a re-call of the 5' RACE reads, TCRdb has one entry per CDR3 protein and lacks DNA. Its table lists 310,000 or so distinct CDR3 sequences. This receptor was identified in a human donor with ulcerative colitis or Crohn's disease, or a healthy co-twin of an affected twin (not recorded which). V and J are TRBV9 and TRBJ2-1. The specimen sequenced was blood. The CDR3 region is CASSVGPWSEQFF.